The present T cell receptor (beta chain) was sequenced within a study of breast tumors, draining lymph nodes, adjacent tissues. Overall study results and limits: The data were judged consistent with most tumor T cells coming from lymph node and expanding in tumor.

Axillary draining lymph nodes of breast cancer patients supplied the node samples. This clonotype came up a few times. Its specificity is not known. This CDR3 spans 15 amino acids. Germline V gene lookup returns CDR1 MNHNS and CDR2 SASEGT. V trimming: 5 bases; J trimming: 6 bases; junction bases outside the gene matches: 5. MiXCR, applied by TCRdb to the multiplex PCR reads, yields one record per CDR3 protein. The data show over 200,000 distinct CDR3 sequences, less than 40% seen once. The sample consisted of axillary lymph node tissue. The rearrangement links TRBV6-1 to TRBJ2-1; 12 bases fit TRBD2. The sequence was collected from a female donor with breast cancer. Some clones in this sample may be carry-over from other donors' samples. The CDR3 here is CASSYASGRVNEQFF. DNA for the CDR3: TGTGCCAGCAGTTACGCTAGCGGGAGGGTCAATGAGCAGTTCTTC.